This TCR beta chain came from a study of blood T cell repertoires in COVID-19. Participants were aged about 18 to 100 years from approximately 23 US areas. Participants' reported clinical history set cohort assignment. As originally analysed: Estimates of nucleated cell counts were drawn from the amplification of reference gene primers. Sequencing used immunoSEQ multiplex PCR; TCRdb keeps in-frame clones, though not all of them. V and J calls plus clone size are reproduced from that table; the DNA served to infer D and trimming. The sample holds about 270,000 clones, approximately 90% seen once. This clone was detected once. Germline CDR1 SGHRS, CDR2 YFSETQ. Deletions cut 4 bases from V and 2 bases from J, with 14 bases between. The CDR3 is 15 amino acids.

The V and J genes are TRBV5-1 and TRBJ2-3; TRBD1 might be the D (6 bases). Sequencing input: PBMCs or T cells enriched from blood (not recorded which). This receptor was obtained from a woman aged 30 to 39 with acute COVID-19. CDR3 sequence (DNA): TGCGCCAGCAGCCTAAGGACAGACCCCACAGATACGCAGTATTTT. It translates to CASSLRTDPTDTQYF.